The source of this T cell receptor (beta chain) is a study of T cell changes during pregnancy in multiple sclerosis. This CDR3 is built from 12 residues. Germline values: CDR1 ENHRY, CDR2 SYGVKD. Trimming pared 3 bases from V and 8 bases from J, leaving 10 bases between. Clones were read by immunoSEQ multiplex PCR, and TCRdb kept only the in-frame ones, dropping some. Counted here are around 36,000 clones, 92% occurring once; the ten biggest clones make up over 10%. The sequence came from a female donor with multiple sclerosis, enrolled in a pregnancy study. This chain uses TRBV10-3 with TRBJ1-1; TRBD1 is a possible D gene (5 bases). The source material was CD8+ T cells from peripheral blood mononuclear cells, sampled in the first trimester of pregnancy. The CDR3 DNA follows: TGTGCCATCAGTGACTCAGGGAGGGAAGCTTTCTTT. Amino acids: CAISDSGREAFF.